The next 23 T cell receptor beta chains were all read from a single sample in a study of blood T cell repertoires in COVID-19. TCRdb's table, derived via immunoSEQ multiplex PCR, lists solely in-frame clones and lacks some. The sample yields 210,000 or so clones, roughly 88% seen once. Sequencing was done on a sample of PBMCs or T cells enriched from blood (not recorded which). The receptor source for this set is a woman in her thirties who had been exposed to COVID-19.

The chain employs TRBV27 and TRBJ2-7; 7 bases fit TRBD1. With V trimmed by 4 bases and J by 2 bases, 8 bases remained unmatched. This CDR3 spans 15 amino acids. In germline, CDR1 is MNHEY, CDR2 SMNVEV (reference sequence). The CDR3 bases are TGTGCCAGCAGTTCTCTTCCGGGACAGCCCTACGAGCAGTACTTC. It is translated as CASSSLPGQPYEQYF.

This clone was counted a few times. V usage is TRBV30 and J usage is TRBJ2-1; 7 bases line up with TRBD2. Per germline, CDR1 GTSNPN and CDR2 SVGIG (reference sequence). The CDR3 loop spans 16 amino acids. V shed 2 bases, J shed 0 bases, and the junction held 7 bases outside the gene matches. The CDR3 loop reads CAWSWSAGDSYNEQFF. For the CDR3, the DNA is TGTGCCTGGAGTTGGTCTGCGGGAGACTCCTACAATGAGCAGTTCTTC.

This clone has just a few counts. The CDR3 DNA follows: TGTGCCTGGAGTCGGGGGAATGGGGAGCCCCAGCATTTT. Its protein product is CAWSRGNGEPQHF. The chain joins TRBV30 to TRBJ1-5; possible D gene TRBD1, 5 bases. V lost 2 bases and J lost 8, with 13 bases in between. CDR3 length equals 13 residues. Germline loops: CDR1 GTSNPN, CDR2 SVGIG (reference sequence).

The chain uses TRBV28 and TRBJ1-1, with D maybe TRBD1 (5 bases). The CDR3 runs 13 residues. CDR1 MDHEN and CDR2 SYDVKM come from the germline V gene. The CDR3 DNA reads as TGTGCTTCCAGGGTTCGATTGAACACTGAAGCTTTCTTT. Its protein is CASRVRLNTEAFF.

V gene TRBV7-9 combines with J gene TRBJ1-2, with 9 bases lining up with TRBD1. The CDR3 length is 15 residues. Germline-derived CDR1 and CDR2 are SEHNR and FQNEAQ (reference sequence). The J segment lost 6 bases and the V segment lost 4 bases, leaving 9 bases of the junction unmatched. The CDR3 bases are TGTGCCAGCAGCTCGCGCGGGCGGGACAGGGATGGCTACACCTTC. It yields the protein CASSSRGRDRDGYTF.

This clone occurred once. The chain has TRBV6-6 and TRBJ2-7; D unresolved. The CDR3 runs to 16 residues. Trimming cost V 2 bases and J 2 bases, with 16 bases left between them. Germline V gene lookup returns CDR1 MNHNY and CDR2 SVGAGI (reference sequence). The CDR3, as DNA: TGTGCCAGCAGTTACCACCAAACAACCCCCACCTACGAGCAGTACTTC. Translated, it gives CASSYHQTTPTYEQYF.

The chain carries TRBV4-1 and TRBJ2-7; D ambiguous. The V end lost 0 bases, the J end lost 3 bases, and 12 bases lay between the germline ends. Looked up from germline, CDR1 is MGHRA and CDR2 is YSYEKL. CDR3 length: 15 amino acids. The CDR3 bases are TGCGCCAGCAGCCAAGATAGTACAAGACTCTACGAGCAGTACTTC. The encoded protein is CASSQDSTRLYEQYF.

J is TRBJ2-7 and V is TRBV28; no reliable D call. Trimming left V 5 bases short and J 4 bases short, with 15 bases between. The V gene's germline CDR1 is MDHEN and CDR2 SYDVKM. This CDR3 has 14 residues. Here the CDR3 reads CASSPAGPGYEQYF. In DNA, the CDR3 is TGTGCCAGCAGTCCGGCAGGTCCCGGTTACGAGCAGTACTTC.

The V gene is TRBV6-5, the J gene TRBJ2-6, with D unresolved. The CDR3 consists of 13 residues. CDR1 and CDR2 from the germline V gene are MNHEY and SVGAGI. Trimming shortened V by 6 bases and J by 4 bases, and 7 bases separated the two germline ends. DNA for the CDR3: TGTGCCAGCAGCCAACAGGGGGCCAACGTCCTGACTTTC. The encoded protein is CASSQQGANVLTF.

The CDR3 region is CASSFRDRGLETQYF. The CDR3 nucleotides are TGTGCCAGCAGTTTCCGGGACAGGGGGTTAGAGACCCAGTACTTC. J is TRBJ2-5 and V is TRBV28; 11 nucleotides agree with TRBD1. This CDR3 comprises 15 residues. Germline CDR1 and CDR2: MDHEN and SYDVKM. The J segment lost 4 bases and the V segment lost 3 bases, leaving 4 bases of the junction unmatched.

This chain joins TRBV9 and TRBJ1-1; D perhaps matches TRBD1 (5 bases). Germline V gives CDR1 SGDLS, CDR2 YYNGEE. Trimming removed 5 bases from V and 0 bases from J, with 11 bases in between. The CDR3 contains 14 residues. In DNA form, the CDR3 reads TGTGCCAGCAGTCGTGACAGCATGAACACTGAAGCTTTCTTT. It specifies CASSRDSMNTEAFF.

The sample holds a few counts of this clone. The chain couples TRBV5-1 to TRBJ1-3; 7 nucleotides agree with TRBD1. CDR1 is SGHRS and CDR2 is YFSETQ in the germline V gene. V trimming: 5 bases; J trimming: 0 bases; junction bases outside the gene matches: 8. The CDR3 has 16 amino acids. CDR3 protein: CASRSTGAISGNTIYF. The CDR3 nucleotides read TGCGCCAGCAGAAGTACAGGGGCAATCTCTGGAAACACCATATATTTT.

The chain carries TRBV2 and TRBJ2-7, with TRBD1 matching over 8 bases. V lost 8 bases to trimming and J lost 3 bases; unmatched junction nucleotides: 3. The CDR3 is 12 amino acids. Germline V gene lookup returns CDR1 SNHLY and CDR2 FYNNEI. CDR3 coding DNA: TGTGCCAGCCAGGACAGGGACTACGAGCAGTACTTC. It specifies CASQDRDYEQYF.

The chain joins TRBV9 to TRBJ1-3, with TRBD1 identical over 8 bases. The trim removed 3 bases at V and 0 bases at J, leaving 5 bases unmatched. The CDR3 totals 16 residues. CDR1 and CDR2 from the germline V gene are SGDLS and YYNGEE. CDR3 loop: CASSGGTGTSGNTIYF. In nucleotides, the CDR3 is TGTGCCAGCAGCGGCGGGACAGGCACCTCTGGAAACACCATATATTTT.

The chain couples TRBV7-8 to TRBJ2-1, with 8 bases identical to TRBD1. Trimming removed 4 bases from V and 6 bases from J; junction bases left unmatched: 8. This CDR3 is 15 amino acids long. Germline CDR1 and CDR2: SGHVS and FQNEAQ. CDR3 in amino acids: CASSSGRGQGNEQFF. The CDR3 DNA reads as TGTGCCAGCAGCTCGGGCAGGGGGCAGGGCAATGAGCAGTTCTTC.

The rearrangement uses TRBV6-5 and TRBJ2-2; TRBD2 matches 11 bases. Per germline, CDR1 MNHEY and CDR2 SVGAGI. V dropped 7 bases and J dropped 6; count of bases not matched to a gene: 7. CDR3 size: 15 residues. This chain's CDR3 is CASIRGLAAAGELFF. The CDR3 DNA is TGTGCCAGCATTAGGGGACTAGCGGCCGCCGGGGAGCTGTTTTTT.

The chain joins TRBV5-6 to TRBJ2-5; TRBD1 is a possible D gene (5 bases). This CDR3 has 15 residues. Germline-derived CDR1 and CDR2 are SGHDT and YYEEEE. V was clipped by 1 base and J by 2 bases, with 12 bases between them. CDR3 protein: CASSLSSTGQETQYF. The CDR3 nucleotides are TGTGCCAGCAGCTTGTCGAGTACAGGACAAGAGACCCAGTACTTC. The full variable domain, completed using reference TRBV5-6 and TRBJ2-5, is DAGVTQSPTHLIKTRGQQVTLRCSPKSGHDTVSWYQQALGQGPQFIFQYYEEEERQRGNFPDRFSGHQFPNYSSELNVNALLLGDSALYLCASSLSSTGQETQYFGPGTRLLVL.

The rearrangement links TRBV19 to TRBJ2-1; TRBD1 might be the D (5 bases). The CDR3 length is 15 residues. Germline V CDR1 and CDR2: LNHDA, SQIVND (reference sequence). Trimming removed 3 bases from V and 6 bases from J, with 15 bases in between. This chain's CDR3 is CASSIGPDTVNEQFF. The CDR3 nucleotides are TGTGCCAGTAGTATTGGCCCGGACACGGTCAATGAGCAGTTCTTC.

The genes are TRBV7-7 and TRBJ2-5, with 10 bases that match TRBD2. Germline V lookup: CDR1 SSHAT, CDR2 FNYEAQ (reference sequence). V shed 5 bases, J shed 5 bases, and the junction held 5 bases outside the gene matches. This CDR3 has 14 amino acids. Here the CDR3 reads CASSAGLAEETQYF. The CDR3 DNA reads TGTGCCAGCAGCGCTGGACTAGCGGAGGAGACCCAGTACTTC.

V and J are TRBV4-1 and TRBJ1-5; D possibly corresponds to TRBD1 (6 bases). Trimming removed 4 bases at V and 3 bases at J, with 13 bases between. From germline, CDR1 is MGHRA and CDR2 YSYEKL. This CDR3 region has 15 residues. CDR3 residues: CASSPADSINQPQHF. CDR3 DNA sequence: TGCGCCAGCAGCCCCGCGGACAGCATCAATCAGCCCCAGCATTTT.

V and J are TRBV6-6 and TRBJ2-7, with D perhaps matching TRBD1 (5 bases). V gave up 2 bases and J gave up 6 bases, with 8 bases separating them. The CDR3 is made up of 12 amino acids. In germline, CDR1 is MNHNY, CDR2 SVGAGI (reference sequence). In nucleotides, the CDR3 is TGTGCCAGCAGTTACGACAGCTCCGAGCAGTACTTC. Encoded protein: CASSYDSSEQYF.

The V and J genes are TRBV20-1 and TRBJ1-1; D not resolved. From germline, CDR1 is DFQATT and CDR2 SNEGSKA (reference sequence). Deletions cut 3 bases from V and 8 bases from J, with 7 bases between. CDR3 length: 10 amino acids. The CDR3 region is CSASSQEAFF. CDR3 sequence (DNA): TGCAGTGCTAGTTCCCAAGAAGCTTTCTTT.

The chain uses TRBV14 and TRBJ1-1; no clear D gene. The V end was cut by 0 bases, the J end by 1 base, with 9 bases between. Germline loops: CDR1 SGHDN, CDR2 FVKESK. CDR3 size: 15 residues. The CDR3 reads CASSQEATANTEAFF. CDR3 coding DNA: TGTGCCAGCAGCCAAGAGGCAACCGCGAACACTGAAGCTTTCTTT.